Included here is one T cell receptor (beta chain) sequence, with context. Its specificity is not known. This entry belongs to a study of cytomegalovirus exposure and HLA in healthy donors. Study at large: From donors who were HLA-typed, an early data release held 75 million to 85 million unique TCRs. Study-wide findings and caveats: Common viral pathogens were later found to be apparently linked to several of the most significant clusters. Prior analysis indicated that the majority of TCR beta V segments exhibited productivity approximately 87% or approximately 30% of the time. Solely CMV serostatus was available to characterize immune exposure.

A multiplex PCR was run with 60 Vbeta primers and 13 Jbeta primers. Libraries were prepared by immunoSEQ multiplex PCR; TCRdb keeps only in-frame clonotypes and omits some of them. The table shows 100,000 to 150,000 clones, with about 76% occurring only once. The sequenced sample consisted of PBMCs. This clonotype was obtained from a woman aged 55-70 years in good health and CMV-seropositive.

The CDR3 DNA reads as TGTGCCAGCAGGGCCGGGACAGTTGGAAACACCATATATTTT. Amino acid sequence: CASRAGTVGNTIYF. This sequence joins TRBV2 and TRBJ1-3; 7 bases are a match to TRBD1. CDR1 and CDR2 (germline): SNHLY, FYNNEI. V lost 6 bases to trimming and J lost 3 bases; unmatched junction nucleotides: 5. The CDR3 spans 14 residues.